The T cell receptor beta chain under discussion was sequenced for a study of beta chain features in type 1 diabetes. The study, taken as a whole, reports: Type 1 diabetes patients showed a moderate but significant shortening of TCRB CDR3s in all four CD4+ subsets. Resolution of whether HLA type affects TCRB rearrangement was not achieved here.

cDNA synthesis used the whole RNA isolate, giving expressed TCRB sequences. Only in-frame clones appear in the TCRdb table, and some are missing; sequencing was by immunoSEQ multiplex PCR. This table holds roughly 230,000 clones, approximately 11% found once. As to this clone: Its target is not known.

All of the sorted populations showed purity greater than 95%. The CDR3 is 13 residues long. Germline V gene data show CDR1 as SNHLY and CDR2 as FYNNEI. The V and J ends lost 8 bases and 6 bases, in that order; junction bases with no gene match: 4. Specimen: naive CD4+ T cells from blood. The rearrangement joins TRBV2 to TRBJ1-4; the match to TRBD1 covers 9 bases. This clonotype was obtained from a man aged 25-40 years with type 1 diabetes. Here the CDR3 reads CASGGTGHEKLFF. The CDR3 DNA reads TGTGCCAGCGGTGGGACAGGGCATGAAAAACTGTTTTTT. Variable domain in full (rest from reference TRBV2 and TRBJ1-4): EPEVTQTPSHQVTQMGQEVILRCVPISNHLYFYWYRQILGQKVEFLVSFYNNEISEKSEIFDDQFSVERPDGSNFTLKIRSTKLEDSAMYFCASGGTGHEKLFFGSGTQLSVL.